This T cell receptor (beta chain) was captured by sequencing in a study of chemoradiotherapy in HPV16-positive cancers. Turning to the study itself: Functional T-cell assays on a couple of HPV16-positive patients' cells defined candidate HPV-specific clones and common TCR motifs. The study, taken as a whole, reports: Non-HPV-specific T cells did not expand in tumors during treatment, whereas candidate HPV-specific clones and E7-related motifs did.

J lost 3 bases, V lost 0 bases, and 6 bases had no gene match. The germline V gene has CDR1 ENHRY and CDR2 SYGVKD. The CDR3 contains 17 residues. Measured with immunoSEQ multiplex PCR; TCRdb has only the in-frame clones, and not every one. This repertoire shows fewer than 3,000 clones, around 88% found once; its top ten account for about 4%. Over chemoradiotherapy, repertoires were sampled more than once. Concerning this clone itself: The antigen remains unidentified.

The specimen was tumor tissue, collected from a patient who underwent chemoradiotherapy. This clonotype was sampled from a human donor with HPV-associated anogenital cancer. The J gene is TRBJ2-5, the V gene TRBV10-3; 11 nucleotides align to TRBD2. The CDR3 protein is CAISESVAGGRKETQYF. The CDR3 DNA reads TGTGCCATCAGTGAGTCGGTAGCGGGAGGGAGAAAAGAGACCCAGTACTTC.